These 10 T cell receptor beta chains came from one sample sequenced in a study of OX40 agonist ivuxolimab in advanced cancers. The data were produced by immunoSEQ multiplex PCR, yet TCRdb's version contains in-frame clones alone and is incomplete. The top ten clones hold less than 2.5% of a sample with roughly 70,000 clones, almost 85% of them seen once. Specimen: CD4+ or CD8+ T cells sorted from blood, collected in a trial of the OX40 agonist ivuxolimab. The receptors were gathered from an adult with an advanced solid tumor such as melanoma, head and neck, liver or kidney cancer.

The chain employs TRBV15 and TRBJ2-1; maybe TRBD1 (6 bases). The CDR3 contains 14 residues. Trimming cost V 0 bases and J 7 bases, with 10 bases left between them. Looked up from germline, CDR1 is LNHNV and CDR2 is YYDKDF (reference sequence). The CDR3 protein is CATSRDPRGNEQFF. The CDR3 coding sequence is TGTGCCACCAGCAGAGATCCAAGGGGGAATGAGCAGTTCTTC.

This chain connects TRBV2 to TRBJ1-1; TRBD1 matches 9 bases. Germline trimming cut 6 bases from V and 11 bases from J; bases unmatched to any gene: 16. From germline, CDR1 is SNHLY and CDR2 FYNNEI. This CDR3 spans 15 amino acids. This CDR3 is CASRANPGTGSQAFF. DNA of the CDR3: TGTGCCAGCAGAGCCAATCCCGGGACAGGGAGTCAGGCTTTCTTT.

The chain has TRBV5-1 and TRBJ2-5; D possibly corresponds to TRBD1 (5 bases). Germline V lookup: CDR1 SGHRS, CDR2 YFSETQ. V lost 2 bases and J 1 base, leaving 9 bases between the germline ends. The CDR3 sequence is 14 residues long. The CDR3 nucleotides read TGCGCCAGCAGCTTACTCGACAGCCAAGAGACCCAGTACTTC. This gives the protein CASSLLDSQETQYF.

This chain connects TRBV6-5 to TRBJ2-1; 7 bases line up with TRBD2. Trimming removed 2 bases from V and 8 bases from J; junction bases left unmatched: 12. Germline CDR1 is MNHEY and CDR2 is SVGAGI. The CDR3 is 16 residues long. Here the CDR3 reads CASSYDPAGVVDEQFF. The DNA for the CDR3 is TGTGCCAGCAGTTACGATCCTGCGGGAGTCGTTGATGAGCAGTTCTTC.

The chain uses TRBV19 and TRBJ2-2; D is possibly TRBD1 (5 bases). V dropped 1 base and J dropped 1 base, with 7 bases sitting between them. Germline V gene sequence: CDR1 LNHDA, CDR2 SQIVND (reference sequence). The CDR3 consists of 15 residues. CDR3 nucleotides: TGTGCCAGTAGTATAGTCGGACAGAACACCGGGGAGCTGTTTTTT. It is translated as CASSIVGQNTGELFF.

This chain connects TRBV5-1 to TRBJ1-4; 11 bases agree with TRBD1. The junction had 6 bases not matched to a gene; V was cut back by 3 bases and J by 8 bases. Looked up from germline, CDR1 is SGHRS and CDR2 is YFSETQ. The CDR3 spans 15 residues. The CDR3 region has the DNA TGCGCCAGCAGCTCATGGACAGGGGGCATAGAAAAACTGTTTTTT. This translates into CASSSWTGGIEKLFF.

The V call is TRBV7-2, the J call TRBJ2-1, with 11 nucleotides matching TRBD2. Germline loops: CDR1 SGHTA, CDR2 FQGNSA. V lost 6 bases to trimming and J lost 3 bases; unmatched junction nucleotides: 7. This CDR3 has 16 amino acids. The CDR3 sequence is CASRITSGSFYNEQFF. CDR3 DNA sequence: TGTGCCAGCAGGATAACTAGCGGGAGCTTCTACAATGAGCAGTTCTTC.

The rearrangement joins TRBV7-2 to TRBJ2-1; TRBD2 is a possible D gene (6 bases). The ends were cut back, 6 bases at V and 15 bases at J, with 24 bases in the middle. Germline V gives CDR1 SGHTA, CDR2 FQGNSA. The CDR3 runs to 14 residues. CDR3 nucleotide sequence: TGTGCCAGCAGTCTGACCCGACTAGGCGCTGATGGGTTCTTC. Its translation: CASSLTRLGADGFF.

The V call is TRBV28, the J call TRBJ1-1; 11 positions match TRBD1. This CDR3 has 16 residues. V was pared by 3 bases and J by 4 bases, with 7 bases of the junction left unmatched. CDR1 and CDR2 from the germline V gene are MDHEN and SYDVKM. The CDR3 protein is CASSFGTGGTITEAFF. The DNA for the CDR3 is TGTGCCAGCAGTTTTGGGACAGGGGGAACCATCACTGAAGCTTTCTTT.

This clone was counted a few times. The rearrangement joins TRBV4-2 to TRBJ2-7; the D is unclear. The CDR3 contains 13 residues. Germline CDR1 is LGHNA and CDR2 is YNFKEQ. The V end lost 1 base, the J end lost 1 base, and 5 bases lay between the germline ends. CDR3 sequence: CASSQVQSYEQYF. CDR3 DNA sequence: TGTGCCAGCAGCCAAGTCCAGTCCTACGAGCAGTACTTC.